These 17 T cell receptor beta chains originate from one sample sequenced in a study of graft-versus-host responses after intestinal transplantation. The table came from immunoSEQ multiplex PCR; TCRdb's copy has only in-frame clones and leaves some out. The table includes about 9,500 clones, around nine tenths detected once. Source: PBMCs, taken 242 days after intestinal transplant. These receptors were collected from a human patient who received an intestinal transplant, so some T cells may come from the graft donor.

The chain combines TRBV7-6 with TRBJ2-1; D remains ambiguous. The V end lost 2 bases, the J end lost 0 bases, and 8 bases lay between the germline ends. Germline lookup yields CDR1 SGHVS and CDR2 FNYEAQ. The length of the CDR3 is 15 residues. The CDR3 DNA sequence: TGTGCCAGCAGCTTACGAGGCGGCTCCTACAATGAGCAGTTCTTC. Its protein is CASSLRGGSYNEQFF.

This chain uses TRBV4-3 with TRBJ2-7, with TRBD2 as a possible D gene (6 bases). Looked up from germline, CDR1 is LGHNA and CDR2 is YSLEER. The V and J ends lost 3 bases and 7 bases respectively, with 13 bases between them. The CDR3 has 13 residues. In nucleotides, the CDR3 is TGCGCCAGCAGCCATCAAAATCGGGGGGAGCAGTACTTC. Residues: CASSHQNRGEQYF.

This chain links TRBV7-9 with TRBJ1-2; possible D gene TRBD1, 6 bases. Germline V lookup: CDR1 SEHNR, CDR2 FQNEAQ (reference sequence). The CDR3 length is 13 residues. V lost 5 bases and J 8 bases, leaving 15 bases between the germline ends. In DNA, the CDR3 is TGTGCCAGCAGCCTCCGACAGGCCGACGGCTACACCTTC. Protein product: CASSLRQADGYTF.

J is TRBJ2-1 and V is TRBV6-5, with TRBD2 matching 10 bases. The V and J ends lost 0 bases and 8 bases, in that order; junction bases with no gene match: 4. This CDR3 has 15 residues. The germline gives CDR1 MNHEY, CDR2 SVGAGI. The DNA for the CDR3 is TGTGCCAGCAGTTACTCGACAGGGACTAGCGATGAGCAGTTCTTC. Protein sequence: CASSYSTGTSDEQFF.

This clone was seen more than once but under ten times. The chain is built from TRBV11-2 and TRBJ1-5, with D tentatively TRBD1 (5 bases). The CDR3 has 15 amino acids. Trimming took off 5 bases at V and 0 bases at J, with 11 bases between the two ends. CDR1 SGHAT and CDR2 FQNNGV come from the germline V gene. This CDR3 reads CASSPGTFSNQPQHF. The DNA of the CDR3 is TGTGCCAGCAGCCCAGGGACTTTTAGCAATCAGCCCCAGCATTTT.

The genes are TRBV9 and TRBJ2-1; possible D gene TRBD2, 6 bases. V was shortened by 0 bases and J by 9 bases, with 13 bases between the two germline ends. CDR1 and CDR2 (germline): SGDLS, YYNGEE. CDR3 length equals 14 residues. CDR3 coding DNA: TGTGCCAGCAGCGTAGAGGTCGACGGGAGTGAGCAGTTCTTC. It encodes CASSVEVDGSEQFF.

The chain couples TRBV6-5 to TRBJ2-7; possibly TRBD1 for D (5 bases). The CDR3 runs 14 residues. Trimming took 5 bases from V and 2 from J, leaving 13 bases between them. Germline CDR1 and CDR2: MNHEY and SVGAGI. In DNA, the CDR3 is TGTGCCAGCAGTGTCCAGGGTATCACCTACGAGCAGTACTTC. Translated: CASSVQGITYEQYF.

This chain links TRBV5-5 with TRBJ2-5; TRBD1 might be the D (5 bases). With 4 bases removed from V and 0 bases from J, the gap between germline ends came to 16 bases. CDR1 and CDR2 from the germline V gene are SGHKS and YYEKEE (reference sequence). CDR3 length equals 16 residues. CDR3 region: CASSPPTVPDQETQYF. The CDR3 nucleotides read TGTGCCAGCAGCCCTCCGACAGTGCCGGACCAAGAGACCCAGTACTTC.

The DNA for the CDR3 is TGTGCCAGCAGTTTAAAGGTCATCGGCGTAACTAATGAAAAACTGTTTTTT. Protein: CASSLKVIGVTNEKLFF. The chain has TRBV28 and TRBJ1-4; D not resolved. This CDR3 is 17 amino acids long. Germline CDR1 and CDR2: MDHEN and SYDVKM. V lost 2 bases to trimming and J lost 1 base, with 14 bases between them.

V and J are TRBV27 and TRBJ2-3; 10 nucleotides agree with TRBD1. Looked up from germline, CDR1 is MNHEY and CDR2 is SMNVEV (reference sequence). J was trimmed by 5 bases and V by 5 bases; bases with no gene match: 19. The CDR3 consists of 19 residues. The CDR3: CASSPHIVEDRGFIDTQYF. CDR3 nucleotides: TGTGCCAGCAGTCCACATATTGTTGAGGACAGGGGGTTCATAGATACGCAGTATTTT.

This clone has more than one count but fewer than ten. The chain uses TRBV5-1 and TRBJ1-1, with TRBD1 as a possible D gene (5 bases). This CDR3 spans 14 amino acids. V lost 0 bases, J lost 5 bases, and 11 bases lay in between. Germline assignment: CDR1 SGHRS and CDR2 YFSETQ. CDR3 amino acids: CASSLARGRTEAFF. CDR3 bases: TGCGCCAGCAGCTTGGCTCGGGGACGTACTGAAGCTTTCTTT. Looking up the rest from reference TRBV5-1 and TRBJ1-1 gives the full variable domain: KAGVTQTPRYLIKTRGQQVTLSCSPISGHRSVSWYQQTPGQGLQFLFEYFSETQRNKGNFPGRFSGRQFSNSRSEMNVSTLELGDSALYLCASSLARGRTEAFFGQGTRLTVV.

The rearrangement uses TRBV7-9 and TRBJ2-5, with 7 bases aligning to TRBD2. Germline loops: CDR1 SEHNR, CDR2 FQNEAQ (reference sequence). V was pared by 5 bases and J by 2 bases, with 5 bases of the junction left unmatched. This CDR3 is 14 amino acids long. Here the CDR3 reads CASSPPGGQETQYF. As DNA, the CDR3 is TGTGCCAGCAGCCCGCCGGGGGGTCAAGAGACCCAGTACTTC.

CDR3 coding DNA: TGTGCCAGCAGCGGGCCTGGAGCGGGAGGGCCTAATGAGCAGTTCTTC. Translation gives CASSGPGAGGPNEQFF. The chain links TRBV9 to TRBJ2-1, with TRBD2 matching 10 bases. CDR1 is SGDLS and CDR2 is YYNGEE in the germline V gene. V lost 3 bases and J lost 7; bases outside the gene matches: 10. The CDR3 has 16 amino acids. Using reference TRBV9 and TRBJ2-1 for the parts outside the CDR3, the full variable domain is DSGVTQTPKHLITATGQRVTLRCSPRSGDLSVYWYQQSLDQGLQFLIQYYNGEERAKGNILERFSAQQFPDLHSELNLSSLELGDSALYFCASSGPGAGGPNEQFFGPGTRLTVL.

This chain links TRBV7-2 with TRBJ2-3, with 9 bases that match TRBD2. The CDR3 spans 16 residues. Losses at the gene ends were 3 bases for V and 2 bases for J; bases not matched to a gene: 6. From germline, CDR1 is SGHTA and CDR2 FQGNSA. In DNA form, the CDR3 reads TGTGCCAGCAGCTTCGCGACTAGCGGTTCCACAGATACGCAGTATTTT. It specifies CASSFATSGSTDTQYF.

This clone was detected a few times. For the CDR3, the DNA is TGTGCCTGGACCGGGACAGGGGCAACCGGGGCCAACGTCCTGACTTTC. It specifies CAWTGTGATGANVLTF. The V and J genes are TRBV30 and TRBJ2-6; 10 bases line up with TRBD1. This CDR3 region has 16 residues. CDR1 and CDR2 (germline): GTSNPN, SVGIG (reference sequence). The V and J ends lost 4 bases and 4 bases, in that order; junction bases with no gene match: 7.

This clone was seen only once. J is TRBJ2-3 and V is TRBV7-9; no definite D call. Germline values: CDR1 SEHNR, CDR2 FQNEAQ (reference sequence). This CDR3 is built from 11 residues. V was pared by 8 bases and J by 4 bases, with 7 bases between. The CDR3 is CASGQSDTQYF. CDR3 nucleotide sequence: TGTGCCAGCGGGCAATCAGATACGCAGTATTTT.

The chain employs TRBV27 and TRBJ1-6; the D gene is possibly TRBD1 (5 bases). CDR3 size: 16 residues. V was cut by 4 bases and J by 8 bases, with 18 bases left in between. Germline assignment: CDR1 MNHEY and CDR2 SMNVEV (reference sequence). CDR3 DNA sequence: TGTGCCAGCAGTTCCCAAGGGGTGGGGGTTGATTCACCCCTCCACTTT. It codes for CASSSQGVGVDSPLHF.